The 18 T cell receptor beta chains reported below all come from one sample, sequenced in a study of T cells after yellow fever vaccination. TCRdb re-called the 5' RACE reads with MiXCR, one entry per CDR3 protein. The sample has about 110,000 distinct CDR3 sequences; around 8.6% are singletons. This material consisted of CD8+ T cells sorted from PBMCs, taken 45 days after the yellow fever booster vaccination. All receptors come from a man younger than 40 who received the YFV17D yellow fever vaccine.

The chain combines TRBV2 with TRBJ2-7, with D tentatively TRBD2 (5 bases). The CDR3 extends over 14 amino acids. Germline lookup yields CDR1 SNHLY and CDR2 FYNNEI. V was pared by 7 bases and J by 0 bases, with 13 bases between. Here the CDR3 reads CASKKDSGSYEQYF. CDR3 DNA: TGTGCCAGCAAAAAGGACTCCGGCTCCTACGAGCAGTACTTC.

This rearrangement joins TRBV20-1 to TRBJ2-2; D gene uncertain. V was pared by 7 bases and J by 1 base, with 16 bases between. The V gene's germline CDR1 is DFQATT and CDR2 SNEGSKA (reference sequence). This CDR3 has 15 residues. CDR3 coding DNA: TGCAGTGTTTCCCCCGAGACTGTGAACACCGGGGAGCTGTTTTTT. It specifies CSVSPETVNTGELFF.

This clonotype was observed at least ten times. The chain recombines TRBV6-5 with TRBJ2-7; a possible D gene is TRBD1 (6 bases). This CDR3 is 13 amino acids long. Trimming stripped 6 bases from V and 5 bases from J, with 14 bases between. Germline lookup yields CDR1 MNHEY and CDR2 SVGAGI. The CDR3, as DNA: TGTGCCAGCAGCCCCACAGGGTTCAACGAGCAGTACTTC. Translating it yields CASSPTGFNEQYF.

This clonotype was found many times. The chain recombines TRBV29-1 with TRBJ1-2, with 9 bases lining up with TRBD1. Germline assignment: CDR1 SQVTM and CDR2 ANQGSEA. CDR3 length equals 13 residues. V shed 4 bases, J shed 5 bases, and the junction held 5 bases outside the gene matches. The CDR3 nucleotides read TGCAGCGTTGGGACAGGGGACGCGTATGGCTACACCTTC. It codes for CSVGTGDAYGYTF.

The table lists this clonotype with many counts. The CDR3 reads CASSPIRAGNSPLHF. The CDR3 bases are TGTGCCAGCAGTCCAATACGGGCCGGTAATTCACCCCTCCACTTT. The chain links TRBV11-2 to TRBJ1-6; no clear D. The CDR3 has 15 amino acids. V dropped 6 bases and J dropped 6 bases, with 15 bases sitting between them. Germline V gene sequence: CDR1 SGHAT, CDR2 FQNNGV.

This clonotype was counted a few times. V gene TRBV6-5 combines with J gene TRBJ1-1; no definite D call. Per the germline V gene, CDR1 is MNHEY and CDR2 is SVGAGI. Trimming removed 6 bases from V and 0 bases from J, with 5 bases in between. There are 12 residues in the CDR3. CDR3 loop: CASRYMNTEAFF. The CDR3 DNA reads TGTGCCAGCAGATACATGAACACTGAAGCTTTCTTT.

Ten or more counts support this clonotype. The CDR3 DNA is TGTGCCAGCAGTTACGCTCGGGAGCAGTACTTC. Protein sequence: CASSYAREQYF. The chain combines TRBV6-6 with TRBJ2-7; D uncertain. V was pared by 2 bases and J by 7 bases, with 6 bases between. This CDR3 has 11 residues. Germline CDR1 and CDR2: MNHNY and SVGAGI (reference sequence).

This clonotype was seen a handful of times. Compared with germline, one end of the junction differs, possibly owing to a read error. The J gene is TRBJ2-3, the V gene TRBV12-3 or TRBV12-4; possible D gene TRBD2, 6 bases. This CDR3 region has 18 residues. The chain's CDR3 is CAISFITGERTSTDTQYF. CDR3 sequence (DNA): TGTGCCATCAGTTTCATTACGGGGGAGCGGACCAGCACAGATACGCAGTATTTT.

This clonotype appeared many times. The V call is TRBV7-9, the J call TRBJ2-1; a possible D gene is TRBD2 (5 bases). This CDR3 is 15 amino acids long. Germline CDR1 reads SEHNR; CDR2 reads FQNEAQ (reference sequence). V was clipped by 6 bases and J by 8 bases, with 20 bases between them. CDR3 DNA: TGTGCCAGCAGTCATGAGGGAGTACGGAGCGATGAGCAGTTCTTC. Its translation is CASSHEGVRSDEQFF.

This clonotype came up many times. The J gene is TRBJ2-1, the V gene TRBV30; TRBD1 aligns across 9 bases. Germline CDR1 is GTSNPN and CDR2 is SVGIG (reference sequence). V lost 0 bases and J lost 8; bases outside the gene matches: 5. The CDR3 consists of 14 residues. CDR3 nucleotide sequence: TGTGCCTGGAGTGTACTGGGACAGGGCGATGAGCAGTTCTTC. This translates into CAWSVLGQGDEQFF.

Only a few counts were recorded for this clonotype. The rearrangement joins TRBV5-1 to TRBJ1-1, with D unclear. This CDR3 region has 9 residues. The germline V gene has CDR1 SGHRS and CDR2 YFSETQ. Trimming removed 3 bases from V and 7 bases from J, with 1 base in between. The CDR3 DNA sequence: TGCGCCAGCAGCTATGAAGCTTTCTTT. Translated, it gives CASSYEAFF.

Many counts were recorded for this clonotype. V gene TRBV5-1 combines with J gene TRBJ1-1; TRBD1 matches 7 bases. The length of the CDR3 is 15 residues. CDR1 is SGHRS, CDR2 YFSETQ, per germline. V lost 4 bases and J lost 2; bases outside the gene matches: 8. The CDR3 is CASSTDRALNTEAFF. CDR3 bases: TGCGCCAGCAGCACTGACAGGGCCCTAAACACTGAAGCTTTCTTT.

Relative to its sample, this clonotype is medium-sized (0.01 to 0.1%). This rearrangement joins TRBV27 to TRBJ2-2; TRBD1 agrees at 10 bases. The germline V gene has CDR1 MNHEY and CDR2 SMNVEV (reference sequence). Trimming cost V 0 bases and J 6 bases; bases outside gene matches: 13. The CDR3 covers 19 residues. CDR3 protein: CASSLSSYPGQGTAGELFF. CDR3 bases: TGTGCCAGCAGTTTATCCTCTTATCCGGGACAGGGGACCGCCGGGGAGCTGTTTTTT.

This clonotype was observed a handful of times. This chain uses TRBV4-2 with TRBJ2-5, with 7 bases fitting TRBD1. J was trimmed by 3 bases and V by 4 bases; bases with no gene match: 5. Germline lookup yields CDR1 LGHNA and CDR2 YNFKEQ. The CDR3 has 14 amino acids. The CDR3 protein is CASSPTTGEETQYF. CDR3 sequence (DNA): TGTGCCAGCAGCCCGACCACAGGGGAAGAGACCCAGTACTTC.

For this clonotype: This may be a read error: a much more frequent sequence differs by one nucleotide. The chain is built from TRBV11-3 and TRBJ2-1; TRBD2 is a possible D gene (5 bases). The germline V gene encodes CDR1 SGHNT and CDR2 YENEEA. Between the trimmed V and J ends, which lost 4 bases and 7 bases, there was a span of 8 bases. CDR3 length: 12 residues. The CDR3 protein is CASSSTRNEQFF. The CDR3 DNA is TGTGCCAGCAGCTCCACTAGGAATGAGCAGTTCTTC.

This clonotype turned up a few times. CDR3 loop: CAWSVNYEQYF. The CDR3 region has the DNA TGTGCCTGGAGTGTAAACTACGAGCAGTACTTC. This chain uses TRBV30 with TRBJ2-7; D is ambiguous. Per germline, CDR1 GTSNPN and CDR2 SVGIG (reference sequence). Trimming left V 0 bases short and J 3 bases short, with 3 bases between. The CDR3 totals 11 residues.

This clonotype was seen at least ten times. This chain links TRBV20-1 with TRBJ2-2, with 13 bases aligning to TRBD2. Unmatched junction bases numbered 13, after V lost 3 bases and J lost 6 bases. The length of the CDR3 is 18 residues. The germline gives CDR1 DFQATT, CDR2 SNEGSKA (reference sequence). The chain's CDR3 is CSARSTGTSGTIAGELFF. The CDR3 bases are TGCAGTGCTAGGTCAACCGGGACTAGCGGGACCATTGCCGGGGAGCTGTTTTTT.

This clonotype was observed at least ten times. This chain joins TRBV12-3 or TRBV12-4 and TRBJ2-7; D is uncertain. The CDR3 extends over 14 amino acids. Trimming cost V 6 bases and J 1 base, with 13 bases left between them. In nucleotides, the CDR3 is TGTGCCAGCAGCCGAGTCGCTGAATCCTACGAGCAGTACTTC. Its translation: CASSRVAESYEQYF.